This T cell receptor (beta chain) was profiled in a study of T cell responses to AZD1222 COVID-19 vaccine. Study-wide findings and caveats: It was only after the peak T cell response that any repertoires were sampled. The study found Spike-specific TCR breadth and depth rose after two AZD1222 doses.

Details on this clone: The antigen is undetermined.

Only in-frame clones appear in the TCRdb table, and some are missing; sequencing was by immunoSEQ multiplex PCR. Of some 93,000 clones in the sample, approximately 88% were seen once. Trimming took off 7 bases at V and 2 bases at J, with 14 bases between the two ends. This CDR3 has 14 amino acids. Germline-derived CDR1 and CDR2 are MGHDK and SYGVNS. The input for sequencing was peripheral blood, taken 28 days after the second AZD1222 dose. The sequence derives from an adult who received the AZD1222 COVID-19 vaccine. The gene calls are TRBV25-1 and TRBJ1-2; the D gene is possibly TRBD1 (5 bases). CDR3 protein: CASTQGTGNYGYTF. The CDR3 DNA reads TGTGCCAGCACTCAAGGGACGGGCAACTATGGCTACACCTTC.